Listed here are 19 T cell receptor beta chains from one sample, sequenced in a study of T cell responses to AZD1222 COVID-19 vaccine. Using immunoSEQ multiplex PCR, the repertoire was profiled, and TCRdb retains in-frame clones only, with some absent. Of fewer than 130,000 clones listed, 87% are singletons. The material was peripheral blood, obtained 28 days after the second AZD1222 dose. The source of these receptors is an adult who received the AZD1222 COVID-19 vaccine.

This chain links TRBV18 with TRBJ1-6; TRBD1 matches at 7 bases. The CDR3 is 17 amino acids. Germline CDR1 KGHSH, CDR2 LQKENI. Trimming cost V 5 bases and J 9 bases; bases outside gene matches: 16. The CDR3 nucleotides are TGTGCCAGCTCAGCCACACTCTCCGGGGACAGAACTTCACCCCTCCACTTT. As protein: CASSATLSGDRTSPLHF.

This clone was seen ten or more times. The rearrangement uses TRBV5-1 and TRBJ2-7; 14 bases line up with TRBD2. This CDR3 comprises 15 residues. V lost 4 bases, J lost 9 bases, and 9 bases stayed unmatched. Germline values: CDR1 SGHRS, CDR2 YFSETQ. The CDR3 DNA reads as TGCGCCAGCAGCCCGGGACTAGCGGGAGCTTCGGGGCAGTACTTC. Translation gives CASSPGLAGASGQYF.

The chain combines TRBV6-5 with TRBJ1-6, with no clear D. The germline gives CDR1 MNHEY, CDR2 SVGAGI. The CDR3 loop spans 13 amino acids. V was pared by 6 bases and J by 9 bases, with 12 bases between. The CDR3 loop reads CASSSITRSPLHF. The CDR3 DNA reads TGTGCCAGCAGCTCTATTACGCGTTCACCCCTCCACTTT.

The CDR3 region has the DNA TGTGCCAGCAGTCCGGCAGGTGCGCGCTATGGCTACACCTTC. Translation gives CASSPAGARYGYTF. The gene calls are TRBV28 and TRBJ1-2, with D hard to call. Per germline, CDR1 MDHEN and CDR2 SYDVKM. The CDR3 runs to 14 residues. Trimming took 5 bases from V and 4 from J, leaving 14 bases between them.

The chain carries TRBV27 and TRBJ2-2, with D perhaps matching TRBD1 or TRBD2 (5 bases each). The V gene lost 4 bases and the J gene lost 2 bases, with 17 bases spanning the gap. CDR3 length equals 17 residues. Looked up from germline, CDR1 is MNHEY and CDR2 is SMNVEV (reference sequence). The CDR3 loop is CASSSLTIRGNTGELFF. Here the CDR3 DNA reads TGTGCCAGCAGTTCCTTGACCATCCGGGGCAACACCGGGGAGCTGTTTTTT.

V and J are TRBV9 and TRBJ2-5; D perhaps matches TRBD1 (6 bases). Looked up from germline, CDR1 is SGDLS and CDR2 is YYNGEE. This CDR3 has 14 residues. The V end lost 3 bases, the J end lost 2 bases, and 11 bases lay between the germline ends. The CDR3 region has the DNA TGTGCCAGCAGCGGGGGGACAACACAAGAGACCCAGTACTTC. It is translated as CASSGGTTQETQYF. Full variable domain (rest looked up from reference TRBV9 and TRBJ2-5): DSGVTQTPKHLITATGQRVTLRCSPRSGDLSVYWYQQSLDQGLQFLIQYYNGEERAKGNILERFSAQQFPDLHSELNLSSLELGDSALYFCASSGGTTQETQYFGPGTRLLVL.

The chain is built from TRBV7-9 and TRBJ1-6; D possibly corresponds to TRBD1 (5 bases). CDR3 length equals 15 residues. Trimming took 1 base from V and 5 from J, leaving 9 bases between them. Germline CDR1 reads SEHNR; CDR2 reads FQNEAQ (reference sequence). The CDR3 DNA follows: TGTGCCAGCAGCTTAGTGGGGCAGAATAATTCACCCCTCCACTTT. Residues: CASSLVGQNNSPLHF.

The V and J genes are TRBV10-3 and TRBJ2-7; 8 bases are a match to TRBD1. The CDR3 covers 16 residues. Germline assignment: CDR1 ENHRY and CDR2 SYGVKD. The V and J ends lost 5 bases and 7 bases, in that order; junction bases with no gene match: 16. Here the CDR3 reads CAISPIGTGDILEQYF. In DNA, the CDR3 is TGTGCCATCAGTCCGATCGGGACAGGAGATATCCTTGAGCAGTACTTC.

The chain uses TRBV20-1 and TRBJ2-1; 10 nucleotides agree with TRBD2. Trimming cost V 3 bases and J 0 bases; bases outside gene matches: 2. Germline V gene sequence: CDR1 DFQATT, CDR2 SNEGSKA (reference sequence). The CDR3 covers 15 residues. CDR3 DNA sequence: TGCAGTGCTAGTGGACTAGCGGACTCCTACAATGAGCAGTTCTTC. Protein: CSASGLADSYNEQFF.

This clone appeared a single time. V gene TRBV3-1 (or the pseudogene TRBV3-2) combines with J gene TRBJ1-5; D uncertain. V was trimmed by 1 base and J by 0 bases, leaving 7 bases between them. CDR3 length: 15 residues. Germline V CDR1 and CDR2: LGHDT, YNNKEL (reference sequence). The CDR3: CASSQGRNSNQPQHF. CDR3 nucleotide sequence: TGTGCCAGCAGCCAAGGCCGGAATAGCAATCAGCCCCAGCATTTT.

This clone has only a few counts. The rearrangement joins TRBV10-3 to TRBJ2-2; D gene unclear. The CDR3 loop spans 15 amino acids. V lost 9 bases and J 7 bases, leaving 21 bases between the germline ends. CDR1 and CDR2 (germline): ENHRY, SYGVKD. For the CDR3, the DNA is TGTGCCATGTCCTCTGGGCTGGGCGGAATCGGGGAGCTGTTTTTT. This translates into CAMSSGLGGIGELFF.

The CDR3 protein is CASSKGPPGQPFYGYTF. In DNA, the CDR3 is TGTGCCAGCAGCAAAGGGCCCCCGGGACAGCCATTCTATGGCTACACCTTC. J is TRBJ1-2 and V is TRBV21-1; the table gives TRBD1 as D, unverified against the DNA. TRBV21-1 is a pseudogene. The CDR3 spans 17 residues.

This rearrangement joins TRBV28 to TRBJ2-5, with 8 bases matching TRBD1. J lost 3 bases, V lost 4 bases, and 16 bases had no gene match. Germline V gives CDR1 MDHEN, CDR2 SYDVKM. CDR3 length equals 18 residues. As DNA, the CDR3 is TGTGCCAGCAGTTCCAAACACCGGGACAGGAGTGGAGAAGAGACCCAGTACTTC. Protein: CASSSKHRDRSGEETQYF.

The genes are TRBV4-1 and TRBJ1-1, with D possibly being TRBD1 (6 bases). CDR3 length: 19 residues. Germline-derived CDR1 and CDR2 are MGHRA and YSYEKL. V lost 1 base to trimming and J lost 0 bases, with 21 bases between them. The CDR3 DNA is TGCGCCAGCAGCCAAGGCCGGGGGCGACAGGCAATAATGAACACTGAAGCTTTCTTT. This encodes CASSQGRGRQAIMNTEAFF.

The chain has TRBV27 and TRBJ2-7; 9 nucleotides line up with TRBD1. V dropped 5 bases and J dropped 7; count of bases not matched to a gene: 6. CDR3 size: 13 residues. Germline V CDR1 and CDR2: MNHEY, SMNVEV (reference sequence). The CDR3 spells CASSGQGFREQYF. For the CDR3, the DNA is TGTGCCAGCAGTGGACAGGGGTTCAGGGAGCAGTACTTC.

J is TRBJ1-1 and V is TRBV21-1. TRBV21-1 is classified as a pseudogene. The CDR3 covers 14 residues. CDR3 sequence reads: CASSKTAANTEAFF. The CDR3 DNA is TGTGCCAGCAGCAAAACTGCAGCAAACACTGAAGCTTTCTTT.

The J gene is TRBJ1-4, the V gene TRBV9; D call uncertain. The CDR3 sequence is 13 residues long. Germline V gene data show CDR1 as SGDLS and CDR2 as YYNGEE. Between the trimmed V and J ends, which lost 0 bases and 10 bases, there was a span of 10 bases. CDR3 bases: TGTGCCAGCAGCGTAGCTAAGGGAGGAAAACTGTTTTTT. Translating gives CASSVAKGGKLFF.

The V call is TRBV10-3, the J call TRBJ2-7; no clear D gene. The CDR3 sequence is 11 residues long. V was trimmed by 0 bases and J by 5 bases, leaving 2 bases between them. Germline CDR1 and CDR2: ENHRY and SYGVKD. The CDR3 sequence: CAISESDEQYF. CDR3 coding DNA: TGTGCCATCAGTGAGTCGGACGAGCAGTACTTC.

This rearrangement joins TRBV28 to TRBJ1-5; D is undetermined. V was clipped by 2 bases and J by 0 bases, with 14 bases between them. Germline assignment: CDR1 MDHEN and CDR2 SYDVKM. The CDR3 length is 17 residues. CDR3 coding DNA: TGTGCCAGCAGTTTAATTTCCTCGACCTATAGCAATCAGCCCCAGCATTTT. It yields the protein CASSLISSTYSNQPQHF.